The 27 T cell receptor beta chains in this list originate from one sample, sequenced in a study of blood T cells in healthy people across ages. Primers used in a second PCR of about 7 to 12 cycles were a sample-barcoded 5' primer and a J-beta primer mix. Using its own MiXCR run on the 5' RACE reads, TCRdb lists one record per CDR3 protein. The sample lists around 870,000 distinct CDR3 sequences; more than 25% were seen once. The sequenced sample consisted of blood. These TCRs come from an elderly woman in good health.

The V and J genes are TRBV6-2 or TRBV6-3 and TRBJ2-2; 13 bases align to TRBD2. Unmatched junction bases numbered 6, after V lost 6 bases and J lost 5 bases. From germline, CDR1 is MNHEY and CDR2 SVGEGT. The CDR3 runs 16 residues. The CDR3 DNA follows: TGTGCCAGCAGGCGCAGGACTAGCGGGGGTACCGGGGAGCTGTTTTTT. Translation: CASRRRTSGGTGELFF.

This clonotype was seen a few times. The chain couples TRBV6-2 or TRBV6-3 to TRBJ1-6; 8 bases are shared with TRBD1. CDR1 MNHEY and CDR2 SVGEGT come from the germline V gene. The V and J ends lost 2 bases and 10 bases, in that order; junction bases with no gene match: 7. The CDR3 loop spans 15 amino acids. CDR3 DNA sequence: TGTGCCAGCAGTTACCCCGGACAGGGAAGATCACCCCTCCACTTT. Its protein is CASSYPGQGRSPLHF.

In its sample, this clonotype was seen many times. The CDR3: CASSLARDTFSPLHF. The CDR3 DNA reads as TGTGCCAGCAGCTTAGCCCGGGACACATTCTCACCCCTCCACTTT. The chain links TRBV7-2 to TRBJ1-6, with TRBD1 as a possible D gene (6 bases). The V gene lost 0 bases and the J gene lost 10 bases, with 13 bases spanning the gap. This CDR3 has 15 amino acids. Germline lookup yields CDR1 SGHTA and CDR2 FQGNSA.

This clonotype was detected many times. The V call is TRBV5-1, the J call TRBJ1-2; TRBD1 matches at 8 bases. Germline V gene data show CDR1 as SGHRS and CDR2 as YFSETQ. The CDR3 consists of 14 residues. V lost 4 bases and J lost 4; bases outside the gene matches: 6. The CDR3 region has the DNA TGCGCCAGCAGCCTACAGGACAGGGTCTATGGCTACACCTTC. This sequence encodes CASSLQDRVYGYTF. The whole variable domain, remainder taken from reference TRBV5-1 and TRBJ1-2, is KAGVTQTPRYLIKTRGQQVTLSCSPISGHRSVSWYQQTPGQGLQFLFEYFSETQRNKGNFPGRFSGRQFSNSRSEMNVSTLELGDSALYLCASSLQDRVYGYTFGSGTRLTVV.

Ten or more counts support this clonotype. The J gene is TRBJ2-3, the V gene TRBV7-2, with D uncertain. Germline CDR1 SGHTA, CDR2 FQGNSA. V was cut by 1 base and J by 5 bases, with 10 bases left in between. The CDR3 is 14 residues long. The CDR3 sequence: CASSLVTTRDTQYF. Here the CDR3 DNA reads TGTGCCAGCAGCTTAGTAACCACGCGAGATACGCAGTATTTT.

This clonotype showed up many times. CDR3 DNA sequence: TGTGCCAGCAGTGTAATAGACAGGGACAATGAGCAGTTCTTC. The encoded protein is CASSVIDRDNEQFF. The chain combines TRBV6-6 with TRBJ2-1; TRBD1 aligns across 7 bases. The CDR3 runs to 14 residues. V lost 5 bases, J lost 5 bases, and 6 bases stayed unmatched. Germline V lookup: CDR1 MNHNY, CDR2 SVGAGI (reference sequence).

The V gene is TRBV7-9, the J gene TRBJ1-6, with 7 bases lining up with TRBD1. Germline V lookup: CDR1 SEHNR, CDR2 FQNEAQ (reference sequence). This CDR3 is 15 amino acids long. Trimming took 1 base from V and 8 from J; bases not matched to a gene: 5. CDR3 coding DNA: TGTGCCAGCAGCTTAGTTGGGGACAGTTATTCACCCCTCCACTTT. It is translated as CASSLVGDSYSPLHF.

Points on this clonotype: A much larger clone sits a single nucleotide away, making a read error possible. The CDR3 sequence: CASSEGLAGGDEQFF. DNA of the CDR3: TGTGCCAGCAGTGAAGGGCTAGCGGGGGGCGATGAGCAGTTCTTC. This chain joins TRBV6-4 and TRBJ2-1, with TRBD2 matching over 11 bases. The junction had 6 bases not matched to a gene; V was cut back by 3 bases and J by 8 bases. The length of the CDR3 is 15 residues. Germline CDR1 reads MRHNA; CDR2 reads SNTAGT.

Only a few counts were recorded for this clonotype. The chain is built from TRBV6-2 or TRBV6-3 and TRBJ2-6; the D is unclear. The CDR3 totals 18 residues. Germline lookup yields CDR1 MNHEY and CDR2 SVGEGT. Deletions cut 2 bases from V and 0 bases from J, with 14 bases between. In DNA form, the CDR3 reads TGTGCCAGCAGTTACAGTACTGGACCGGGCTCTGGGGCCAACGTCCTGACTTTC. Protein product: CASSYSTGPGSGANVLTF.

The chain joins TRBV7-2 to TRBJ1-4, with D possibly matching TRBD1 (6 bases). Germline CDR1 is SGHTA and CDR2 is FQGNSA. This CDR3 is 15 amino acids long. The V and J ends lost 5 bases and 5 bases respectively, with 15 bases between them. CDR3 loop: CASSPNGGANEKLFF. CDR3 nucleotides: TGTGCCAGCAGCCCGAACGGGGGGGCGAATGAAAAACTGTTTTTT.

This clonotype was picked up many times. The chain joins TRBV4-2 to TRBJ1-4; a possible D gene is TRBD1 (5 bases). The V gene's germline CDR1 is LGHNA and CDR2 YNFKEQ. The CDR3 spans 15 residues. Between the trimmed V and J ends, which lost 0 bases and 5 bases, there was a span of 10 bases. CDR3 sequence reads: CASSQDRGSNEKLFF. CDR3 DNA sequence: TGTGCCAGCAGCCAAGATCGGGGGTCGAATGAAAAACTGTTTTTT.

This clonotype occurred a few times. The chain carries TRBV6-1 and TRBJ2-4; a possible D gene is TRBD1 (5 bases). V was pared by 6 bases and J by 2 bases, with 20 bases between. This CDR3 has 17 amino acids. CDR1 and CDR2 from the germline V gene are MNHNS and SASEGT. The CDR3 sequence is CASRDRTFSKPKNIQYF. In DNA form, the CDR3 reads TGTGCCAGCAGAGATCGGACATTCTCAAAACCCAAAAACATTCAGTACTTC.

This clonotype was seen many times. This CDR3 reads CASSRTGGDQPQHF. As DNA, the CDR3 is TGTGCCAGCAGCAGGACAGGGGGAGATCAGCCCCAGCATTTT. This chain connects TRBV12-3 or TRBV12-4 to TRBJ1-5, with 10 bases fitting TRBD1. This CDR3 comprises 14 residues. The ends lost 6 bases at V and 5 bases at J; junction bases unmatched: 4.

This clonotype has just a few counts. The rearrangement links TRBV7-9 to TRBJ1-1; 9 bases are a match to TRBD1. Germline-derived CDR1 and CDR2 are SEHNR and FQNEAQ (reference sequence). The CDR3 contains 14 residues. V lost 4 bases, J lost 7 bases, and 7 bases stayed unmatched. CDR3 amino acids: CASSSQGALSEAFF. CDR3 bases: TGTGCCAGCAGCTCACAGGGGGCGCTTAGTGAAGCTTTCTTT.

This clonotype was seen repeatedly, ten times or more. J is TRBJ2-6 and V is TRBV9; no firm D call. V was pared by 5 bases and J by 0 bases, with 3 bases between. CDR1 is SGDLS and CDR2 is YYNGEE in the germline V gene. The CDR3 is made up of 13 amino acids. CDR3 region: CASRTSGANVLTF. CDR3 coding DNA: TGTGCCAGCAGGACCTCTGGGGCCAACGTCCTGACTTTC.

V gene TRBV11-2 combines with J gene TRBJ2-1; tentative D call: TRBD2 (5 bases). Trimming pared 6 bases from V and 5 bases from J, leaving 14 bases between. CDR1 and CDR2 (germline): SGHAT, FQNNGV. The CDR3 sequence is 14 residues long. CDR3 coding DNA: TGTGCCAGCAGACCGCGGGTCCGTCACAATGAGCAGTTCTTC. Its translation: CASRPRVRHNEQFF.

The chain couples TRBV20-1 to TRBJ2-3; 10 bases match TRBD2. The length of the CDR3 is 19 residues. The trim removed 0 bases at V and 0 bases at J, leaving 12 bases unmatched. CDR1 DFQATT and CDR2 SNEGSKA come from the germline V gene (reference sequence). CDR3 in DNA: TGCAGTGCTAGAGACCCCCATAGGCTAGCGGGGGATAGCACAGATACGCAGTATTTT. Its protein product is CSARDPHRLAGDSTDTQYF.

The chain is built from TRBV11-2 and TRBJ1-1, with a tentative D call TRBD1 (6 bases). V was clipped by 0 bases and J by 4 bases, with 9 bases between them. The CDR3 has 14 amino acids. CDR1 SGHAT and CDR2 FQNNGV come from the germline V gene. The CDR3 DNA reads TGTGCCAGCAGCTTAGATCTCAGGGGCACTGAAGCTTTCTTT. It specifies CASSLDLRGTEAFF.

This clonotype turned up a few times. A junction boundary mismatches the germline segment, possibly from a read error. The chain uses TRBV7-2 and TRBJ2-3, with 9 bases aligning to TRBD1. CDR3 length: 15 residues. Germline V gives CDR1 SGHTA, CDR2 FQGNSA. The CDR3, as DNA: TGTGCCTGCAGCTTCCGGACAGGGGGCACAGATACGCAGTATTTT. Amino acid sequence: CACSFRTGGTDTQYF.

This clonotype was seen a handful of times. This rearrangement joins TRBV4-3 to TRBJ1-3; 8 bases fit TRBD1. Germline loops: CDR1 LGHNA, CDR2 YSLEER. The junction had 13 bases not matched to a gene; V was cut back by 3 bases and J by 3 bases. The CDR3 is made up of 18 amino acids. The CDR3 here is CASSQAPGRTGLGNTIYF. The DNA for the CDR3 is TGCGCCAGCAGCCAGGCACCCGGAAGGACAGGGCTTGGAAACACCATATATTTT.

This clonotype was observed at least ten times. The V gene is TRBV6-6, the J gene TRBJ2-5; TRBD1 is a possible D gene (6 bases). This CDR3 region has 15 residues. Germline CDR1 reads MNHNY; CDR2 reads SVGAGI (reference sequence). V lost 2 bases to trimming and J lost 4 bases, with 14 bases between them. The CDR3 nucleotides are TGTGCCAGCAGTTACGGGCAGGGGATAGGAGAGACCCAGTACTTC. This codes for CASSYGQGIGETQYF.

Ten or more counts support this clonotype. This chain joins TRBV18 and TRBJ2-1, with 13 bases matching TRBD2. J was trimmed by 6 bases and V by 5 bases; bases with no gene match: 10. CDR3 length: 17 amino acids. Per the germline V gene, CDR1 is KGHSH and CDR2 is LQKENI. This chain's CDR3 is CASSKTSGGTSINEQFF. For the CDR3, the DNA is TGTGCCAGCTCAAAGACTAGCGGGGGGACATCCATCAATGAGCAGTTCTTC. Variable domain in full (rest from reference TRBV18 and TRBJ2-1): NAGVMQNPRHLVRRRGQEARLRCSPMKGHSHVYWYRQLPEEGLKFMVYLQKENIIDESGMPKERFSAEFPKEGPSILRIQQVVRGDSAAYFCASSKTSGGTSINEQFFGPGTRLTVL.

The CDR3, as DNA: TGCAGCGGCCGCAGGGGTGCCACCGGGGAGCTGTTTTTT. Protein product: CSGRRGATGELFF. This chain uses TRBV29-1 with TRBJ2-2, with a tentative D call TRBD1 (6 bases). In germline, CDR1 is SQVTM, CDR2 ANQGSEA. V was clipped by 7 bases and J by 4 bases, with 13 bases between them. The CDR3 is made up of 13 amino acids.

This chain links TRBV6-5 with TRBJ1-2, with D unresolved. CDR3 length: 14 amino acids. V was trimmed by 7 bases and J by 0 bases, leaving 12 bases between them. Germline values: CDR1 MNHEY, CDR2 SVGAGI. The chain's CDR3 is CASIASGSNYGYTF. The CDR3 DNA sequence: TGTGCCAGCATCGCCTCGGGGTCTAACTATGGCTACACCTTC.

The rearrangement uses TRBV12-3 or TRBV12-4 and TRBJ2-3; 9 nucleotides agree with TRBD2. The length of the CDR3 is 13 residues. Trimming cost V 5 bases and J 11 bases; bases outside gene matches: 8. Written as DNA, the CDR3 is TGTGCCAGCAGTAGCGGGGGGACAGATGTGCAGTATTTT. This codes for CASSSGGTDVQYF.

With respect to this clonotype: A clone one base away is much larger, so this may be a read error. The chain joins TRBV3-1 to TRBJ2-1, with D unresolved. The J call may be in error: the DNA end matches TRBJ2-7 better. Germline assignment: CDR1 LGHDT and CDR2 YNNKEL (reference sequence). The CDR3 is made up of 15 amino acids. CDR3 nucleotide sequence: TGTGCCAGCAGCCACGATAGGAGCTCCTACAATGAGCAGTACTTC. Translated, it gives CASSHDRSSYNEQYF.

This clonotype was recorded at least ten times. The chain joins TRBV9 to TRBJ2-5, with 9 bases matching TRBD1. The V segment lost 2 bases and the J segment 3 bases; nucleotides outside the gene matches: 8. Germline V lookup: CDR1 SGDLS, CDR2 YYNGEE. The CDR3 has 16 amino acids. The CDR3 bases are TGTGCCAGCAGCGTCCACCGGGACAGGGTAGAAGAGACCCAGTACTTC. Residues: CASSVHRDRVEETQYF.